This T cell receptor beta chain derives from a study of blood T cells in healthy people across ages. V was pared by 6 bases and J by 5 bases, with 2 bases of the junction left unmatched. The V gene's germline CDR1 is MDHEN and CDR2 SYDVKM. The CDR3 totals 12 residues. Study results and limitations: In long-lived donors, naive CD4+ cell counts and diversity exceeded those of aged donors.

Each donor was a healthy Caucasian individual from Russia, aged roughly 6 to 95. Combining a sample-barcoded 5' primer with a J-beta primer mix, a second PCR ran for 7 to 11 cycles. Researchers report that a template-switch adaptor with 12 random nucleotides tagged each cDNA molecule. MiXCR, applied by TCRdb to the 5' RACE reads, yields one record per CDR3 protein. The table has 650,000 to 700,000 distinct CDR3 sequences, around 32% seen once. This clonotype was picked up a small number of times. Its antigen is not identified. The sequence came from a woman of 80 years or more in good health. Sequenced input: blood. The chain links TRBV28 to TRBJ1-1, with TRBD1 identical over 8 bases. The CDR3 sequence is CASRTGVTEAFF. CDR3 sequence (DNA): TGTGCCAGCAGGACAGGGGTGACTGAAGCTTTCTTT.